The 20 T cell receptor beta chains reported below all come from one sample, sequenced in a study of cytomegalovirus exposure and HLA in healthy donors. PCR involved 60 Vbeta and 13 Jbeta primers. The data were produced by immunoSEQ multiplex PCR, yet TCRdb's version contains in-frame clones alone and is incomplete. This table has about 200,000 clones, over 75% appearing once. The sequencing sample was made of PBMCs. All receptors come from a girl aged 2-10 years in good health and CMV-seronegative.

CDR3 coding DNA: TGTGCCAGCCGCGGACTAGCGGTCCAAGAGACCCAGTACTTC. Its protein product is CASRGLAVQETQYF. The chain recombines TRBV6-5 with TRBJ2-5; 10 bases match TRBD2. Germline CDR1 reads MNHEY; CDR2 reads SVGAGI. After removal of 8 bases from V and 1 base from J, the junction contained 4 bases not matched to a gene. There are 14 residues in the CDR3.

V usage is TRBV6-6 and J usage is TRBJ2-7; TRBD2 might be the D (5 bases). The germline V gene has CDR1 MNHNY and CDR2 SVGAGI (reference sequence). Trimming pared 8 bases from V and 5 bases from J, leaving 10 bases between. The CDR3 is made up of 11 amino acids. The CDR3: CASGRANEQYF. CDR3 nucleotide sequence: TGTGCCAGCGGGCGGGCCAACGAGCAGTACTTC.

CDR3 residues: CAWSSYRGSSVGYTF. The CDR3 bases are TGTGCCTGGAGTTCCTACAGGGGATCCTCCGTTGGCTACACCTTC. V gene TRBV30 combines with J gene TRBJ1-2, with 7 bases that match TRBD1. The V segment lost 2 bases and the J segment 7 bases; nucleotides outside the gene matches: 13. From germline, CDR1 is GTSNPN and CDR2 SVGIG (reference sequence). The CDR3 has 15 residues.

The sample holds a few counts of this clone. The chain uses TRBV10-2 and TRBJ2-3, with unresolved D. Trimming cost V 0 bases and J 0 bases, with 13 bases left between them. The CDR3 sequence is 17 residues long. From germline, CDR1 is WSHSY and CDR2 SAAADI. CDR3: CASSESRLMVSTDTQYF. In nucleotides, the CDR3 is TGCGCCAGCAGTGAGTCGAGGCTGATGGTTAGCACAGATACGCAGTATTTT.

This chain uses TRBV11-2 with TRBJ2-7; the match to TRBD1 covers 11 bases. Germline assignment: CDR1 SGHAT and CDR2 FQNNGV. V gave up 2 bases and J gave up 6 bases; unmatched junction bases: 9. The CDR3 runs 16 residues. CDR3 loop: CASSLTPGQGASEQYF. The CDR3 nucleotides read TGTGCCAGCAGCTTAACCCCCGGACAGGGGGCGTCCGAGCAGTACTTC.

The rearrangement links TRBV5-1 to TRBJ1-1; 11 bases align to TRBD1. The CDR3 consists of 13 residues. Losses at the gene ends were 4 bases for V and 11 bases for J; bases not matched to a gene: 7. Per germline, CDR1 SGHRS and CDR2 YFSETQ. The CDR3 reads CASSLGTGGGAFF. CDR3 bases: TGCGCCAGCAGCCTAGGGACAGGGGGGGGTGCTTTCTTT.

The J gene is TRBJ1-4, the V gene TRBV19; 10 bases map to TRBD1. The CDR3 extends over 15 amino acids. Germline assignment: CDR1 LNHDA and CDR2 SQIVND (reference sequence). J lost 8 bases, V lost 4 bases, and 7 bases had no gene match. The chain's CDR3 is CASSTSGTGDEKLFF. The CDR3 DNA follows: TGTGCCAGTAGTACCTCCGGGACAGGGGACGAAAAACTGTTTTTT. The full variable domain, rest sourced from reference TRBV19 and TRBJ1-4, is DGGITQSPKYLFRKEGQNVTLSCEQNLNHDAMYWYRQDPGQGLRLIYYSQIVNDFQKGDIAEGYSVSREKKESFPLTVTSAQKNPTAFYLCASSTSGTGDEKLFFGSGTQLSVL.

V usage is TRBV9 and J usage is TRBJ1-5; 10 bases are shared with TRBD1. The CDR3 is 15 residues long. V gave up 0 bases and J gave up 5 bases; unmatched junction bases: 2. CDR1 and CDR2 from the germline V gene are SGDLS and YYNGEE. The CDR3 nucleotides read TGTGCCAGCAGCGTAGGAGGGACAGGGGATCAGCCCCAGCATTTT. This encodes CASSVGGTGDQPQHF.

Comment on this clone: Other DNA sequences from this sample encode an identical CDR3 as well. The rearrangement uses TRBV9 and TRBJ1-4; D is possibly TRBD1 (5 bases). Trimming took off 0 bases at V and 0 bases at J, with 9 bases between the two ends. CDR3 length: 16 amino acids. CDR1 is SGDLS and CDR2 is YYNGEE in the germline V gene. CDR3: CASSVEGGATNEKLFF. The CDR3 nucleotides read TGTGCCAGCAGCGTAGAGGGAGGGGCAACTAATGAAAAACTGTTTTTT.

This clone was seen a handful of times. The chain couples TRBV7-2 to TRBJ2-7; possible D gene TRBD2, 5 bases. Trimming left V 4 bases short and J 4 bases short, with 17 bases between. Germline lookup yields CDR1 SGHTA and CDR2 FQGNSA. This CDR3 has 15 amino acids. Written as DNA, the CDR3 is TGTGCCAGCAGCTGGCGAGGAGGTACGGGATACGAGCAGTACTTC. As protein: CASSWRGGTGYEQYF.

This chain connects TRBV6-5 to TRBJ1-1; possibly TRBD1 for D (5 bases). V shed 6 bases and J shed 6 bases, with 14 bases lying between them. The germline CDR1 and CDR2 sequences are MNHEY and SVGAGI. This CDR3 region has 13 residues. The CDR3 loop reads CASSPGPWAEAFF. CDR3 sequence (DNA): TGTGCCAGCAGCCCAGGGCCTTGGGCTGAAGCTTTCTTT.

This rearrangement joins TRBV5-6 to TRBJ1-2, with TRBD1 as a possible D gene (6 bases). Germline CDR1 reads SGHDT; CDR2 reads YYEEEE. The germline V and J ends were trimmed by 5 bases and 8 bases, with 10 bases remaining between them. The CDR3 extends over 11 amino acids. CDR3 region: CASSTGWGYTF. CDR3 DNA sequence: TGTGCCAGCAGTACAGGGTGGGGCTACACCTTC.

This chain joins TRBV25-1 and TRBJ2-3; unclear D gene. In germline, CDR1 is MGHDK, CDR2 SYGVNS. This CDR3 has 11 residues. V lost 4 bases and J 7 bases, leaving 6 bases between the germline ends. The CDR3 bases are TGTGCCAGCAGTGGTCCAAATACGCAGTATTTT. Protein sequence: CASSGPNTQYF.

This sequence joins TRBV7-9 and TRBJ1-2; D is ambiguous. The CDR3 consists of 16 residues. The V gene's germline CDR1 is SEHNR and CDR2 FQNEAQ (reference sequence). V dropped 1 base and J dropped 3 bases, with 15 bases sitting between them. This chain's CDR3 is CASSLGEVRVDYGYTF. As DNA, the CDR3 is TGTGCCAGCAGCTTAGGGGAGGTGCGGGTTGACTATGGCTACACCTTC.

Here the CDR3 reads CATSRDLLVKNIQYF. CDR3 DNA: TGTGCCACCAGCCGGGACTTGCTAGTCAAAAACATTCAGTACTTC. The chain recombines TRBV15 with TRBJ2-4; possible D gene TRBD2, 6 bases. CDR3 length equals 15 residues. V was pared by 5 bases and J by 3 bases, with 14 bases between. Germline values: CDR1 LNHNV, CDR2 YYDKDF (reference sequence).

CDR3 in amino acids: CASSSWGVERDTQYF. Written as DNA, the CDR3 is TGCGCCAGCAGCTCCTGGGGGGTGGAGAGAGATACGCAGTATTTT. The chain joins TRBV5-1 to TRBJ2-3; a possible D gene is TRBD2 (6 bases). The V gene lost 3 bases and the J gene lost 5 bases, with 16 bases spanning the gap. This CDR3 is 15 amino acids long. CDR1 is SGHRS, CDR2 YFSETQ, per germline.

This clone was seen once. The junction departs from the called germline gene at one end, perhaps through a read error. Written as DNA, the CDR3 is TGTTCCAGCAGCCCCACAGGGGCGCGAAGCACAGATACGCAGTATTTT. Translating it yields CSSSPTGARSTDTQYF. J is TRBJ2-3 and V is TRBV7-9; TRBD1 matches 7 bases. This CDR3 is built from 16 residues. Looked up from germline, CDR1 is SEHNR and CDR2 is FQNEAQ (reference sequence).

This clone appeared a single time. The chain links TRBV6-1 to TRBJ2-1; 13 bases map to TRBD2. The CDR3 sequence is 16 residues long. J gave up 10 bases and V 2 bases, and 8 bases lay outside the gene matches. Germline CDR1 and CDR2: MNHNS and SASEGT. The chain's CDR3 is CASSEIGLAGDREQFF. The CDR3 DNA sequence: TGTGCCAGCAGTGAAATCGGACTAGCGGGAGATCGAGAGCAGTTCTTC.

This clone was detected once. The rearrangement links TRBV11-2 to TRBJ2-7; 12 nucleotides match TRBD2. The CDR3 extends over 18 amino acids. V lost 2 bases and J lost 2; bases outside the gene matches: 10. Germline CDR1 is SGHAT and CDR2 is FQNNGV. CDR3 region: CASSLLASGRASTYEQYF. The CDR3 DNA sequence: TGTGCCAGCAGCTTATTGGCTAGCGGGAGGGCCAGTACCTACGAGCAGTACTTC.

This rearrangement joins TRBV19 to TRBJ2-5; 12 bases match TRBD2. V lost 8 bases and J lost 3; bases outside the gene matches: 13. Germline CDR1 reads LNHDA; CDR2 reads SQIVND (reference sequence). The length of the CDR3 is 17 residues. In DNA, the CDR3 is TGTGCCAGTTCAAAGGGGAGACTAGCGGGGGCGGAAGAGACCCAGTACTTC. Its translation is CASSKGRLAGAEETQYF.